This passage covers 25 T cell receptor beta chains from one sample sequenced in a study of cytomegalovirus exposure and HLA in healthy donors (dated by TCRdb to 2017 to 2019). Receptor amplification or capture employed the immunoSEQ multiplex PCR assay. For the multiplex PCR, a mixture combining 60 forward primers for TCR Vbeta segments and 13 reverse primers for TCR Jbeta segments was used. The source is immuneACCESS, and TCRdb retained only in-frame sequences with V and J called. Part of the clones is not carried over; for the studies checked, unresolved V genes explain less than half of this, and the remainder is unexplained. The sample records tens of thousands of clones, 60% to 80% of which are singletons. Of the sample, around an eighth is held by the ten largest clones. Sequencing was carried out using PBMCs. The receptor set was obtained from a woman in her thirties or forties in good health and CMV-seropositive.

The chain has TRBV30 and TRBJ1-5, with 8 bases aligning to TRBD1. Germline lookup yields CDR1 GTSNPN and CDR2 SVGIG (reference sequence). The CDR3 length is 14 residues. V shed 1 base and J 4 bases; nucleotides not matched to a gene: 3. The CDR3 loop reads CAWSAGGRNQPQHF. Written as DNA, the CDR3 is TGTGCCTGGAGTGCAGGGGGCAGGAATCAGCCCCAGCATTTT.

V and J are TRBV5-1 and TRBJ2-3; D not resolved. CDR1 SGHRS and CDR2 YFSETQ come from the germline V gene. V shed 4 bases and J shed 2 bases, with 8 bases lying between them. This CDR3 has 13 amino acids. CDR3 region: CASSPTATDTQYF. The CDR3 coding sequence is TGCGCCAGCAGCCCTACAGCCACAGATACGCAGTATTTT.

This chain connects TRBV10-1 to TRBJ1-2; 7 nucleotides match TRBD1. Unmatched junction bases numbered 12, after V lost 7 bases and J lost 7 bases. This CDR3 region has 14 residues. Germline V gene lookup returns CDR1 WNHNN and CDR2 SYGVQD (reference sequence). Here the CDR3 reads CASNFDRELCGYTF. The CDR3 region has the DNA TGCGCCAGCAATTTCGACAGGGAACTTTGTGGCTACACCTTC.

The chain joins TRBV5-1 to TRBJ1-1, with 7 bases lining up with TRBD1. Germline V gives CDR1 SGHRS, CDR2 YFSETQ. J gave up 2 bases and V 2 bases, and 6 bases lay outside the gene matches. This CDR3 comprises 15 residues. The CDR3 DNA follows: TGCGCCAGCAGCTTAAGGACAGGAGATAACACTGAAGCTTTCTTT. Its translation: CASSLRTGDNTEAFF.

The V call is TRBV7-2, the J call TRBJ2-3; 13 positions agree with TRBD2. Germline loops: CDR1 SGHTA, CDR2 FQGNSA. J was trimmed by 5 bases and V by 4 bases; bases with no gene match: 3. The CDR3 extends over 15 amino acids. DNA for the CDR3: TGTGCCAGCAGCTGGACTAGCGGGGGCCAAGATACGCAGTATTTT. It translates to CASSWTSGGQDTQYF. The entire variable domain, with the rest obtained from reference TRBV7-2 and TRBJ2-3, is as follows: GAGVSQSPSNKVTEKGKDVELRCDPISGHTALYWYRQSLGQGLEFLIYFQGNSAPDKSGLPSDRFSAERTGGSVSTLTIQRTQQEDSAVYLCASSWTSGGQDTQYFGPGTRLTVL.

This clone showed up just a few times. The chain recombines TRBV18 with TRBJ2-7; 13 nucleotides line up with TRBD2. The CDR3 runs to 15 residues. Germline V gene sequence: CDR1 KGHSH, CDR2 LQKENI. V shed 2 bases, J shed 3 bases, and the junction held 1 base outside the gene matches. The CDR3 sequence is CASSPGLAGDYEQYF. The DNA of the CDR3 is TGTGCCAGCTCACCAGGACTAGCGGGGGACTACGAGCAGTACTTC.

J is TRBJ2-2 and V is TRBV18; 7 bases are shared with TRBD1. The CDR3 length is 14 residues. The germline V gene has CDR1 KGHSH and CDR2 LQKENI. V was pared by 4 bases and J by 4 bases, with 3 bases of the junction left unmatched. The CDR3, as DNA: TGTGCCAGCTCACGGGGACAGTCCACCGGGGAGCTGTTTTTT. It translates to CASSRGQSTGELFF.

The CDR3 spells CASSSGTSGQDTQYF. CDR3 DNA: TGTGCCAGCAGCTCCGGGACTAGCGGGCAAGATACGCAGTATTTT. V is TRBV27 and J is TRBJ2-3, with 12 nucleotides matching TRBD2. The length of the CDR3 is 15 residues. The V and J ends lost 6 bases and 5 bases, in that order; junction bases with no gene match: 6. From germline, CDR1 is MNHEY and CDR2 SMNVEV (reference sequence).

J is TRBJ2-6 and V is TRBV5-1; TRBD1 aligns across 9 bases. With V trimmed by 3 bases and J by 4 bases, 5 bases remained unmatched. The CDR3 consists of 16 residues. Germline loops: CDR1 SGHRS, CDR2 YFSETQ. CDR3 nucleotide sequence: TGCGCCAGCAGCTGGCAACAGGGGGCAGGGGCCAACGTCCTGACTTTC. This sequence encodes CASSWQQGAGANVLTF.

The CDR3: CASSARVERQPQHF. DNA of the CDR3: TGTGCCAGCAGTGCCCGAGTGGAGCGGCAGCCCCAGCATTTT. The chain employs TRBV6-5 and TRBJ1-5; D not resolved. CDR1 MNHEY and CDR2 SVGAGI come from the germline V gene. Trimming pared 5 bases from V and 7 bases from J, leaving 15 bases between. The CDR3 is 14 residues long.

This chain links TRBV5-1 with TRBJ1-1, with 8 bases matching TRBD1. This CDR3 has 17 residues. V shed 0 bases, J shed 0 bases, and the junction held 7 bases outside the gene matches. Germline CDR1 is SGHRS and CDR2 is YFSETQ. The CDR3 DNA is TGCGCCAGCAGCTTGGCCAGGGGGCTAACCCTGAACACTGAAGCTTTCTTT. As protein: CASSLARGLTLNTEAFF.

The chain joins TRBV19 to TRBJ1-2; D is perhaps TRBD1 (6 bases). Looked up from germline, CDR1 is LNHDA and CDR2 is SQIVND (reference sequence). With 6 bases removed from V and 7 bases from J, the gap between germline ends came to 27 bases. There are 17 residues in the CDR3. CDR3 in amino acids: CASRRNFRVTGFGGYTF. CDR3 DNA sequence: TGTGCCAGTAGAAGAAACTTCCGGGTGACAGGTTTCGGTGGCTACACCTTC.

This clone was seen a handful of times. The rearrangement links TRBV7-2 to TRBJ2-1; 7 bases are shared with TRBD1. There are 16 residues in the CDR3. V lost 4 bases to trimming and J lost 0 bases; unmatched junction nucleotides: 6. Germline lookup yields CDR1 SGHTA and CDR2 FQGNSA. CDR3 protein: CASSWSGQLSYNEQFF. DNA of the CDR3: TGTGCCAGCAGCTGGTCGGGACAGCTCTCCTACAATGAGCAGTTCTTC.

The chain recombines TRBV2 with TRBJ1-2, with TRBD1 identical over 9 bases. The CDR3 totals 14 residues. Unmatched junction bases numbered 8, after V lost 8 bases and J lost 4 bases. Germline CDR1 reads SNHLY; CDR2 reads FYNNEI. The CDR3, as DNA: TGTGCCAGCGGCTCCACGGGACAGGGCTATGGCTACACCTTC. Residues: CASGSTGQGYGYTF.

A few counts support this clone. The chain employs TRBV4-2 and TRBJ1-2; TRBD1 matches at 10 bases. V trimming: 0 bases; J trimming: 8 bases; junction bases outside the gene matches: 12. The CDR3 totals 17 residues. Germline lookup yields CDR1 LGHNA and CDR2 YNFKEQ. The CDR3 nucleotides are TGTGCCAGCAGCCAAGAGGGGGACAGGGGACACACGGGGGGCTACACCTTC. Translating gives CASSQEGDRGHTGGYTF.

This chain uses TRBV6-6 with TRBJ2-3; D is possibly TRBD1 (6 bases). Germline V CDR1 and CDR2: MNHNY, SVGAGI (reference sequence). Trimming took off 6 bases at V and 0 bases at J, with 13 bases between the two ends. This CDR3 has 15 residues. The CDR3 DNA sequence: TGTGCCAGCAGCCCAGGGGTTTGGAGCACAGATACGCAGTATTTT. It specifies CASSPGVWSTDTQYF.

The chain carries TRBV25-1 and TRBJ1-2, with 7 bases aligning to TRBD1. This CDR3 region has 15 residues. J was trimmed by 4 bases and V by 5 bases; bases with no gene match: 10. Germline values: CDR1 MGHDK, CDR2 SYGVNS. CDR3 DNA sequence: TGTGCCAGCAGTACCGGGACAGACGCTATCTATGGCTACACCTTC. Protein sequence: CASSTGTDAIYGYTF.

The rearrangement joins TRBV9 to TRBJ2-1; D is perhaps TRBD2 (6 bases). The germline gives CDR1 SGDLS, CDR2 YYNGEE. Trimming shortened V by 2 bases and J by 10 bases, and 19 bases separated the two germline ends. The CDR3 length is 15 residues. In DNA, the CDR3 is TGTGCCAGCAGCGTTGATCGAGCCCCTGGGGGGGAGCAGTTCTTC. This encodes CASSVDRAPGGEQFF.

The chain recombines TRBV29-1 with TRBJ1-2, with a tentative D call TRBD1 (5 bases). The CDR3 spans 13 residues. Trimming cost V 5 bases and J 4 bases, with 14 bases left between them. From germline, CDR1 is SQVTM and CDR2 ANQGSEA. The DNA of the CDR3 is TGCAGCGTTATTGGGGCGGCGCGCTATGGCTACACCTTC. Translation gives CSVIGAARYGYTF.

This chain connects TRBV6-5 to TRBJ2-7, with a weak D call TRBD1 (5 bases). Between the trimmed V and J ends, which lost 2 bases and 3 bases, there was a span of 8 bases. This CDR3 contains 13 residues. Germline CDR1 reads MNHEY; CDR2 reads SVGAGI. Written as DNA, the CDR3 is TGTGCCAGCAGTTACAGGGGTATCTACGAGCAGTACTTC. As protein: CASSYRGIYEQYF.

This clone appeared a few times. The germline gene is not matched at one end of the junction; a read error may be the cause. The chain uses TRBV6-1 and TRBJ2-7; 7 nucleotides align to TRBD2. The germline V gene has CDR1 MNHNS and CDR2 SASEGT. CDR3 length equals 17 residues. CDR3 in amino acids: CASREVGAGFYSYEQYF. The CDR3 DNA reads as TGTGCCAGCAGAGAAGTGGGAGCGGGATTTTATTCCTACGAGCAGTACTTC.

The chain couples TRBV25-1 to TRBJ2-3; 7 nucleotides line up with TRBD1. This CDR3 contains 14 residues. V lost 4 bases and J lost 7; bases outside the gene matches: 8. CDR1 MGHDK and CDR2 SYGVNS come from the germline V gene. In DNA form, the CDR3 reads TGTGCCAGCAGTGCAAACAGGGGAAGGAATACGCAGTATTTT. Amino acid sequence: CASSANRGRNTQYF.

This clone has more than one count but fewer than ten. V usage is TRBV5-6 and J usage is TRBJ1-1; maybe TRBD1 (6 bases). Looked up from germline, CDR1 is SGHDT and CDR2 is YYEEEE. The CDR3 covers 16 residues. V lost 0 bases and J 6 bases, leaving 18 bases between the germline ends. CDR3 nucleotides: TGTGCCAGCAGCTTGGCCCTGAAGGACAGTGACCCTGAAGCTTTCTTT. This codes for CASSLALKDSDPEAFF.

This chain links TRBV5-4 with TRBJ2-1; 12 bases agree with TRBD2. After removal of 3 bases from V and 9 bases from J, the junction contained 4 bases not matched to a gene. CDR1 is SGHNT and CDR2 is YYREEE in the germline V gene (reference sequence). The CDR3 sequence is 14 residues long. CDR3 in amino acids: CASSWTSGKGEQFF. CDR3 DNA sequence: TGTGCCAGCAGCTGGACTAGCGGGAAGGGTGAGCAGTTCTTC.

CDR3 region: CASSSIGGQKYGYTF. CDR3 nucleotide sequence: TGCGCCAGCAGCTCTATCGGTGGGCAGAAGTATGGCTACACCTTC. The chain uses TRBV5-1 and TRBJ1-2; D is uncertain. The CDR3 spans 15 residues. Per the germline V gene, CDR1 is SGHRS and CDR2 is YFSETQ. The V end lost 3 bases, the J end lost 5 bases, and 17 bases lay between the germline ends. The whole variable domain, filled in from reference TRBV5-1 and TRBJ1-2, reads KAGVTQTPRYLIKTRGQQVTLSCSPISGHRSVSWYQQTPGQGLQFLFEYFSETQRNKGNFPGRFSGRQFSNSRSEMNVSTLELGDSALYLCASSSIGGQKYGYTFGSGTRLTVV.